This T cell receptor beta chain was sequenced during a study of blood T cell repertoires in COVID-19. This clone appeared once. Trimming cost V 1 base and J 3 bases; bases outside gene matches: 4. Per the germline V gene, CDR1 is SGHNT and CDR2 is YENEEA. This CDR3 is 16 amino acids long. Using immunoSEQ multiplex PCR, the repertoire was profiled, and TCRdb retains in-frame clones only, with some absent. The sample includes tens of thousands of clones, about 89% of them seen just once. The clonotype was recovered from a woman aged 65 to 85 with acute or convalescent COVID-19. Sequencing was performed on peripheral blood. V and J are TRBV11-3 and TRBJ1-3, with TRBD1 matching 9 bases. As DNA, the CDR3 is TGTGCCAGCAGCTTAGGGGACAGGGTGCTTGGAAACACCATATATTTT. Translated: CASSLGDRVLGNTIYF.